This T cell receptor (beta chain) is drawn from a study of CD8+ T cells in alopecia areata. Treatment described: oral pan-JAK inhibitor, 5-10 mg twice daily. TCR sequencing used cDNA made by reverse transcription of extracted RNA. The repertoire was sequenced with immunoSEQ multiplex PCR; TCRdb's copy has only in-frame clones and lacks some. The sample includes roughly 73,000 clones, 29% seen only once; the top ten take 15%. The CDR3 runs 12 residues. Germline assignment: CDR1 SQVTM and CDR2 ANQGSEA. With 7 bases removed from V and 2 bases from J, the gap between germline ends came to 10 bases. This clone turned up a few times.

The chain couples TRBV29-1 to TRBJ2-3; perhaps TRBD1 as D (5 bases). This TCR was sampled from a human donor with alopecia areata. The specimen comprised CD8+ T cells sorted from blood, sampled at week 4, from a patient treated with tofacitinib. The CDR3 DNA is TGCAGCGACCAGGGTCTCACAGATACGCAGTATTTT. Amino acid sequence: CSDQGLTDTQYF.